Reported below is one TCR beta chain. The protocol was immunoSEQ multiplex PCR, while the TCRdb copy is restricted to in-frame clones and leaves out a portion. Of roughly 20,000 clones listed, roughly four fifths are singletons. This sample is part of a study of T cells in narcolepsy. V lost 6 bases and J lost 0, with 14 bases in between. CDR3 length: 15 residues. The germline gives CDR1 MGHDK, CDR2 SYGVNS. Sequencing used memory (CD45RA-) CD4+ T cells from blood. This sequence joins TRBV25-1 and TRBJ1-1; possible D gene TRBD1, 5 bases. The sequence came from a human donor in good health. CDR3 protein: CASRGTGGMNTEAFF. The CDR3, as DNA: TGTGCCAGCAGGGGGACGGGGGGGATGAACACTGAAGCTTTCTTT.